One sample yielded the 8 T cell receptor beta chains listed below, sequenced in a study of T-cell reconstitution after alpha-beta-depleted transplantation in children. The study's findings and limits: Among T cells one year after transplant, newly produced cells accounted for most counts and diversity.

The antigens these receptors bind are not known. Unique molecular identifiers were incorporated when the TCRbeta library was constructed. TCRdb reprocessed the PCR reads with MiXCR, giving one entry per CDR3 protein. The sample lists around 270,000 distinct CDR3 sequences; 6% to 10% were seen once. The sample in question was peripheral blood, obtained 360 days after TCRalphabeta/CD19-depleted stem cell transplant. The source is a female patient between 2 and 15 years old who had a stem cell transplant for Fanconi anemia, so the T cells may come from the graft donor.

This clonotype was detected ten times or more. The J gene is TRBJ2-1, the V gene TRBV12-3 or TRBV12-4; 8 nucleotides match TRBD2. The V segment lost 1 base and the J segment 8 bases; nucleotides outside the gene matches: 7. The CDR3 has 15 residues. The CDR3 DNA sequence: TGTGCCAGCAGTTTAGGGCGGGGGGTTTGGCATGAGCAGTTCTTC. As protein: CASSLGRGVWHEQFF.

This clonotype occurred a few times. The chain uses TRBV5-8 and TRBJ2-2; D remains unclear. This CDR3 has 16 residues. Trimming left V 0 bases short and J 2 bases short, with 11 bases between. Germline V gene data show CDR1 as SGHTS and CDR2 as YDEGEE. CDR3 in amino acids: CASSLEVWVNTGELFF. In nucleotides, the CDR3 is TGTGCCAGCAGCTTGGAGGTTTGGGTTAACACCGGGGAGCTGTTTTTT.

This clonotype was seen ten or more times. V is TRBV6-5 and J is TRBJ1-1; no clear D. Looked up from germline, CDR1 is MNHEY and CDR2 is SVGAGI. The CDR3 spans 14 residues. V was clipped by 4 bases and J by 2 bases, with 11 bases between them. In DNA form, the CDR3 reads TGTGCCAGCAGTTCCGTCAGTGGCAACACTGAAGCTTTCTTT. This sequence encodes CASSSVSGNTEAFF.

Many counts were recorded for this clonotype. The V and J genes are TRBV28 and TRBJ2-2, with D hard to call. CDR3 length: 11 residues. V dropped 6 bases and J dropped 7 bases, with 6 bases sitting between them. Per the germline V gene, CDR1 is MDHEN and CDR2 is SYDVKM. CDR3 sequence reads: CASSNVGELFF. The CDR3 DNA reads TGTGCCAGCAGCAACGTCGGGGAGCTGTTTTTT.

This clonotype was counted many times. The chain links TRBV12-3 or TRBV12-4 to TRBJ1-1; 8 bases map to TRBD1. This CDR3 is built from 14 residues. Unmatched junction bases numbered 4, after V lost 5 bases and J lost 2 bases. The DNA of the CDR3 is TGTGCCAGCAGTCTGACAGGGGTTAACACTGAAGCTTTCTTT. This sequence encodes CASSLTGVNTEAFF.

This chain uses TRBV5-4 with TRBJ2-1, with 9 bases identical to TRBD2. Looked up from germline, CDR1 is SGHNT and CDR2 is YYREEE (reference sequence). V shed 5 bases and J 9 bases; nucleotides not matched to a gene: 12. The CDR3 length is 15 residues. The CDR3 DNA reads TGTGCCAGCAGATTATGGGCGGGGGGGCGAACTGAGCAGTTCTTC. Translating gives CASRLWAGGRTEQFF.

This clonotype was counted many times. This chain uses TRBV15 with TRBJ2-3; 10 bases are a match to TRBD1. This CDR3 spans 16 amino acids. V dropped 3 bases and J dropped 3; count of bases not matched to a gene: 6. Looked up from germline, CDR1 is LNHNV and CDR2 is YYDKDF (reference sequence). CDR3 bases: TGTGCCACCAGCAGCCGGACAGGGGGTTGGACAGATACGCAGTATTTT. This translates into CATSSRTGGWTDTQYF.

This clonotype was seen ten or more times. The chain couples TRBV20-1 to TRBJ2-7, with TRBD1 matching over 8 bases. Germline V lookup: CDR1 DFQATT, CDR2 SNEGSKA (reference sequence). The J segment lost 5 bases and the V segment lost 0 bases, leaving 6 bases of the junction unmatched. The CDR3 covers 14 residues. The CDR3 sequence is CSARDGQGGDEQYF. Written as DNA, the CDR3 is TGCAGTGCTAGAGACGGACAGGGTGGGGACGAGCAGTACTTC.